The 5 T cell receptor beta chains below all came from one sample that was sequenced in a study of neoadjuvant anti-PD-1 for oral cavity cancer. Using immunoSEQ multiplex PCR, the repertoire was profiled, and TCRdb retains in-frame clones only, with some absent. The sample lists tens of thousands of clones, approximately 80% occurring once. Sequences were derived from PBMCs, sampled before nivolumab (anti-PD-1) treatment. The receptors stem from a person between 35 and 79 years old with oral cavity squamous cell carcinoma.

The rearrangement links TRBV18 to TRBJ2-6, with no clear D. V was clipped by 2 bases and J by 4 bases, with 9 bases between them. The CDR3 has 15 amino acids. Germline values: CDR1 KGHSH, CDR2 LQKENI. CDR3 amino acids: CASSPLGSGANVLTF. In nucleotides, the CDR3 is TGTGCCAGCTCACCATTAGGGTCAGGGGCCAACGTCCTGACTTTC. The full variable domain, its missing parts supplied by reference TRBV18 and TRBJ2-6, is NAGVMQNPRHLVRRRGQEARLRCSPMKGHSHVYWYRQLPEEGLKFMVYLQKENIIDESGMPKERFSAEFPKEGPSILRIQQVVRGDSAAYFCASSPLGSGANVLTFGAGSRLTVL.

J is TRBJ1-6 and V is TRBV9, with TRBD1 as a possible D gene (5 bases). The V gene lost 6 bases and the J gene lost 0 bases, with 10 bases spanning the gap. The CDR3 spans 15 residues. Germline loops: CDR1 SGDLS, CDR2 YYNGEE. In DNA form, the CDR3 reads TGTGCCAGCATGGCAGGGATCTCCTATAATTCACCCCTCCACTTT. Translation gives CASMAGISYNSPLHF.

The gene calls are TRBV5-4 and TRBJ2-5; TRBD1 matches 8 bases. The CDR3 runs to 13 residues. Trimming took 0 bases from V and 6 from J; bases not matched to a gene: 1. Per germline, CDR1 SGHNT and CDR2 YYREEE (reference sequence). CDR3 coding DNA: TGTGCCAGCAGCTTGGACAGGGGGAAGACCCAGTACTTC. As protein: CASSLDRGKTQYF. Full variable domain (rest looked up from reference TRBV5-4 and TRBJ2-5): ETGVTQSPTHLIKTRGQQVTLRCSSQSGHNTVSWYQQALGQGPQFIFQYYREEENGRGNFPPRFSGLQFPNYSSELNVNALELDDSALYLCASSLDRGKTQYFGPGTRLLVL.

The chain recombines TRBV28 with TRBJ2-2; 7 bases match TRBD2. This CDR3 region has 15 residues. V shed 10 bases and J 4 bases; nucleotides not matched to a gene: 12. Per the germline V gene, CDR1 is MDHEN and CDR2 is SYDVKM. The CDR3 coding sequence is TGTGCCACCTATGGGAGGGGTCTCTCCACCGGGGAGCTGTTTTTT. Translated, it gives CATYGRGLSTGELFF.

This rearrangement joins TRBV29-1 to TRBJ1-5; 7 bases are a match to TRBD1. The CDR3 spans 13 residues. Germline CDR1 reads SQVTM; CDR2 reads ANQGSEA. The trim removed 6 bases at V and 2 bases at J, leaving 4 bases unmatched. This CDR3 is CSVRDRGNQPQHF. In nucleotides, the CDR3 is TGCAGCGTCCGCGACAGGGGCAATCAGCCCCAGCATTTT.